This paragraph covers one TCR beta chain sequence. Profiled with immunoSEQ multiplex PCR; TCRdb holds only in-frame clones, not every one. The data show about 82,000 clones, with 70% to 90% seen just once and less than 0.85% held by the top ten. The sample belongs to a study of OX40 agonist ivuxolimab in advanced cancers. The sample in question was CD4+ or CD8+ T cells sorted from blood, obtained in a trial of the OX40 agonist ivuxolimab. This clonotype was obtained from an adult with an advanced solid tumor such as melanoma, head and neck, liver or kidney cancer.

The CDR3 nucleotides are TGTGCCAGCTCTTTCGACAGCGGATATCAGCCCCAGCATTTT. This translates into CASSFDSGYQPQHF. The V and J genes are TRBV18 and TRBJ1-5; possible D gene TRBD1, 5 bases. The ends were cut back, 6 bases at V and 5 bases at J, with 14 bases in the middle. Germline CDR1 and CDR2: KGHSH and LQKENI. This CDR3 is 14 amino acids long.